The rows below give T cell receptor beta chains drawn from one sample of a study of blood T cell repertoires in COVID-19. Clones were sequenced by immunoSEQ multiplex PCR, and TCRdb holds only the in-frame ones, with some missing. This sample carries about 200,000 clones, around 85% of them seen once, and the ten largest clones take just over 0.7%. Sequencing was carried out using peripheral blood. These receptors came from a man aged 40-49 years with acute or convalescent COVID-19. The CDR3 runs from the conserved cysteine through the conserved F or W. A D gene is named only where the DNA matches it firmly. Only part of the rows carry a size: once, few, many, or a class if the clone is expanded.

V gene	D gene	clone size	J gene	CDR3 protein
TRBV24-1	TRBD2	NA	TRBJ2-5	CATSDPASGRGETQYF
TRBV27	NA	few	TRBJ2-1	CASKLAGSYNEQFF
TRBV3-1/TRBV3-2	TRBD1	NA	TRBJ2-5	CASSQDPRDRAQETQYF
TRBV7-2	NA	NA	TRBJ2-3	CASSLLSSTDTQYF
TRBV20-1	NA	NA	TRBJ1-3	CSASPQGSGNTIYF
TRBV4-2	NA	once	TRBJ2-4	CASSQDGVGVKNIQYF
TRBV4-1	TRBD1	NA	TRBJ1-5	CASSQERQGFNQPQHF
TRBV5-1	NA	NA	TRBJ1-4	CASSLGGRNEKLFF
TRBV28	NA	NA	TRBJ2-5	CASSLSRVETQYF
TRBV18	NA	once	TRBJ1-1	CASSPSQQWERYTEAFF
TRBV10-2	NA	once	TRBJ1-1	CATNLNTEAFF
TRBV4-3	NA	few	TRBJ1-1	CASSQDPLGGEAFF
TRBV27	TRBD1	NA	TRBJ2-1	CASSRPWMTGVGRRPGNEQFF
TRBV28	TRBD2	NA	TRBJ2-3	CASSIGTRLTDTQYF
TRBV4-1	TRBD1	NA	TRBJ2-7	CASSQERTGSSYEQYF
TRBV2	TRBD1	NA	TRBJ1-4	CASTGQGGGKLFF
TRBV5-6	TRBD1	NA	TRBJ1-1	CASSLPSLTGVNTEAFF
TRBV6-2/TRBV6-3	TRBD2	NA	TRBJ2-1	CASSRWTSGTYNEQFF
TRBV5-4	NA	NA	TRBJ2-7	CASSSDFSYEQYF
TRBV5-4	TRBD2	NA	TRBJ2-1	CASRPGLAGGSSYNEQFF
TRBV20-1	NA	NA	TRBJ2-7	CSANEGGGYEQYF
TRBV15	NA	NA	TRBJ1-2	CATTTGGRNGYTF
TRBV6-4	TRBD2	NA	TRBJ2-4	CASSVIAGWAKNIQYF
TRBV5-5	TRBD2	once	TRBJ2-3	CASSFRPEIAGSTDTQYF
TRBV4-2	TRBD1	NA	TRBJ1-5	CASSHTGQGNQPQHF
TRBV14	NA	NA	TRBJ2-1	CASSQDRGNEQFF
TRBV7-9	TRBD1	NA	TRBJ1-5	CASEGAGQPQHF
TRBV11-3	NA	NA	TRBJ2-5	CASSPAGTQETQYF
TRBV2	TRBD1	NA	TRBJ1-2	CASRTASGQGADTF
TRBV9	NA	NA	TRBJ2-3	CASSVGVTDTQYF
TRBV30	NA	NA	TRBJ2-5	CAWSDDAGTQYF
TRBV7-9	TRBD2	NA	TRBJ2-5	CASSPPLLAKETQYF
TRBV7-2	TRBD2	NA	TRBJ2-3	CASSPGAGGPVDTQYF
TRBV7-9	NA	once	TRBJ2-5	CASSLVRGGETQYF